This T cell receptor beta chain appears in the sequencing data of a study of T cells in Graves' hyperthyroidism and ophthalmopathy. The study's findings and limits: Most expanded thyroid clonotypes above 0.001 also appeared in blood.

This CDR3 is 16 amino acids long. J lost 7 bases, V lost 5 bases, and 11 bases had no gene match. Germline CDR1 reads SGHTA; CDR2 reads FQGNSA. This clonotype has just a few counts. The antigen remains unidentified. Amplification yielded TCR beta CDR3 regions, with RNA transcripts as the source. HTBI primers were employed in a first-round RT-PCR of the TCR CDR3. TCRdb re-called the multiplex PCR reads through MiXCR, storing one row per CDR3 protein. The sample has about 250,000 distinct CDR3 sequences, approximately 21% seen once. The chain is built from TRBV7-2 and TRBJ1-5, with 10 bases lining up with TRBD1. Input material: blood. The source of this sequence is a young man with Graves' ophthalmopathy. The CDR3 loop reads CASSVSGTGVSQPQHF. CDR3 nucleotides: TGTGCCAGCAGCGTGTCAGGGACAGGGGTTAGCCAGCCCCAGCATTTT.